These T cell receptor beta chains were read from a single sample in a study of blood T cell repertoires in COVID-19. Sequencing was performed with immunoSEQ multiplex PCR; in TCRdb, only in-frame clones are kept and a portion is missing. The data contain more than 85,000 clones, 84% of them singletons. Sequences were obtained from peripheral blood. Receptors were obtained from a woman of 80 years or more with active or convalescent COVID-19. Both conserved end residues are part of each CDR3. A D gene is named only where the DNA matches it firmly. Expanded clones are given a class, and other clones once, few, many or no size at all.

D gene	J gene	V gene	clone size	CDR3 DNA	CDR3 protein
.	TRBJ1-5	TRBV19	.	TGTGCCAGTAGACCCTCGGGAGGAGGGCCCCAGCCCCAGCATTTT	CASRPSGGGPQPQHF
TRBD1	TRBJ1-4	TRBV28	once	TGTGCCAGTAGGACAGGGAGCGAAAAACTGTTTTTT	CASRTGSEKLFF
.	TRBJ2-3	TRBV5-1	once	TGCGCCAGCACCTCTAGGAGGGTAGCGGATGTAGATACGCAGTATTTT	CASTSRRVADVDTQYF
.	TRBJ2-2	TRBV7-8	.	TGTGCCAGCAGCTTCAGGCAGGGGCGCGACACCGGGGAGCTGTTTTTT	CASSFRQGRDTGELFF
TRBD2	TRBJ2-2	TRBV4-2	.	TGTGCCAGCAGCCAAGAAGTATTTCGACTAGCGCAGAACACCGGGGAGCTGTTTTTT	CASSQEVFRLAQNTGELFF
TRBD2	TRBJ2-7	TRBV28	.	TGTGCCAGCAGTTCAATTATAGCGGGGGGGAGCGAGCAGTACTTC	CASSSIIAGGSEQYF
.	TRBJ1-5	TRBV6-4	.	TGTGCCAGCAGTTTAGAGGGTTATAGCAATCAGCCCCAGCATTTT	CASSLEGYSNQPQHF
.	TRBJ1-1	TRBV9	once	TGTGCCAGCAGCGTAGACCCAGGGGACACTGAAGCTTTCTTT	CASSVDPGDTEAFF
TRBD2	TRBJ2-5	TRBV7-3	.	TGTGCCAGCAGCCCCCGGGTAGCGGGAGGAGGGCAGTACTTC	CASSPRVAGGGQYF
.	TRBJ2-1	TRBV5-1	few	TGCGCCAGCAGCTCCATACGGGGAAGCTCCTACAATGAGCAGTTCTTC	CASSSIRGSSYNEQFF
TRBD2	TRBJ2-1	TRBV18	.	TGTGCCAGCTCACGGCTAGCGGGGCGGAATGAGCAGTTCTTC	CASSRLAGRNEQFF
TRBD2	TRBJ2-7	TRBV28	.	TGTGCCAGCAGTTGGGGGGGGACCTACGAGCAGTACTTC	CASSWGGTYEQYF
.	TRBJ1-1	TRBV5-1	few	TGCGCCAGCAGCTTACAGGGATTTAGTACTGAAGCTTTCTTT	CASSLQGFSTEAFF
.	TRBJ2-7	TRBV28	.	TGTGCCAGCAGGGCCGGGTTCTACGAGCAGTACTTC	CASRAGFYEQYF
TRBD2	TRBJ2-1	TRBV5-1	.	TGCGCCAGCAGCTTGGCTGGACTAGCGTCGTACAATGAGCAGTTCTTC	CASSLAGLASYNEQFF
.	TRBJ1-2	TRBV28	.	TGTGCCAGCAGTTTAGGGCCAGCTAACTATGGCTACACCTTC	CASSLGPANYGYTF
.	TRBJ1-4	TRBV9	.	TGTGCCAGCAGCGTAGCAGACTCTGAAAAACTGTTTTTT	CASSVADSEKLFF
TRBD1	TRBJ1-1	TRBV2	.	TGTGCCAGCAGGCCACAGGGGGCGACTGAAGCTTTCTTT	CASRPQGATEAFF
.	TRBJ2-2	TRBV6-5	once	TGTGCCAGCATTAACTCCGGTCCCGGGGAGCTGTTTTTT	CASINSGPGELFF
TRBD1	TRBJ2-7	TRBV6-5	.	TGTGCCAGCAGCCACAGGGGGTACGAGCAGTACTTC	CASSHRGYEQYF